The 19 T cell receptor beta chains presented below share a single source sample, sequenced in a study of CD8+ T cells in alopecia areata (dated by TCRdb to the late 2010s). The receptor library was made with the immunoSEQ multiplex PCR assay. For TCR sequencing, RNA was extracted from every sample and reverse transcribed into cDNA to serve as template. TCRdb carries this immuneACCESS record with in-frame sequences only. Its versions omit some clonotypes, under half of them owing to an unresolved V gene in the studies checked, with the rest unexplained. The sample includes about 200,000 clones, with around 50% observed a single time. Approximately 4.9% of the sample lies in the top ten. Sequencing used CD8+ T cells sorted from blood. These receptors all stem from a human donor in good health.

The V gene is TRBV29-1, the J gene TRBJ1-2, with TRBD1 matching over 9 bases. The CDR3 has 12 residues. V shed 5 bases and J 8 bases; nucleotides not matched to a gene: 6. Germline loops: CDR1 SQVTM, CDR2 ANQGSEA. The chain's CDR3 is CSVPGQGSGYTF. CDR3 nucleotide sequence: TGCAGCGTTCCCGGACAGGGGAGCGGCTACACCTTC.

The rearrangement joins TRBV4-1 to TRBJ1-1; 7 bases are a match to TRBD1. CDR1 MGHRA and CDR2 YSYEKL come from the germline V gene. The CDR3 extends over 15 amino acids. The J segment lost 3 bases and the V segment lost 4 bases, leaving 8 bases of the junction unmatched. The CDR3 sequence is CASSLGEGAYTEAFF. DNA for the CDR3: TGCGCCAGCAGCCTGGGAGAGGGGGCATACACTGAAGCTTTCTTT.

The chain joins TRBV6-5 to TRBJ1-2; D might be TRBD1 (6 bases). The CDR3 runs to 13 residues. V was cut by 2 bases and J by 4 bases, with 8 bases left in between. The germline V gene has CDR1 MNHEY and CDR2 SVGAGI. The CDR3 DNA sequence: TGTGCCAGCAGTTACGCAGGGGCCTATGGCTACACCTTC. This encodes CASSYAGAYGYTF.

Concerning this clone: One end of the junction fails to match germline, which may point to a read error. The CDR3 region is CASSFGVGYDYTF. CDR3 DNA: TGTGCCAGCAGTTTTGGTGTGGGCTATGACTACACCTTC. The chain uses TRBV27 and TRBJ1-2; no reliable D call. Per germline, CDR1 MNHEY and CDR2 SMNVEV (reference sequence). The CDR3 has 13 amino acids.

The table lists this clone with a few counts. This sequence joins TRBV4-1 and TRBJ2-7; D tentatively fits TRBD1 or TRBD2 (5 bases each). Germline assignment: CDR1 MGHRA and CDR2 YSYEKL. V lost 4 bases to trimming and J lost 2 bases, with 18 bases between them. The CDR3 runs to 16 residues. The CDR3 loop is CASSPNPGTGTYEQYF. The CDR3 DNA sequence: TGCGCCAGCAGCCCGAACCCCGGGACGGGAACCTACGAGCAGTACTTC.

The rearrangement joins TRBV5-6 to TRBJ2-1, with D perhaps being TRBD1 or TRBD2 (5 bases each). The CDR3 is made up of 16 amino acids. Germline V CDR1 and CDR2: SGHDT, YYEEEE. The ends were cut back, 4 bases at V and 2 bases at J, with 16 bases in the middle. CDR3 amino acids: CASSVPGRSTYNEQFF. DNA of the CDR3: TGTGCCAGCAGCGTCCCGGGGCGAAGCACCTACAATGAGCAGTTCTTC.

This clone has a handful of counts. The J gene is TRBJ1-2, the V gene TRBV25-1; 7 nucleotides align to TRBD1. In germline, CDR1 is MGHDK, CDR2 SYGVNS. There are 12 residues in the CDR3. Losses at the gene ends were 8 bases for V and 2 bases for J; bases not matched to a gene: 2. This chain's CDR3 is CASQDRNYGYTF. In DNA, the CDR3 is TGTGCCAGCCAGGACAGGAACTATGGCTACACCTTC.

This chain uses TRBV2 with TRBJ2-2; D may be TRBD1 or TRBD2 (6 bases each). The CDR3 runs 15 residues. Germline CDR1 and CDR2: SNHLY and FYNNEI. V was trimmed by 8 bases and J by 2 bases, leaving 15 bases between them. The CDR3 nucleotides read TGTGCCAGCGTAGGGGGTAGCGGAAACACCGGGGAGCTGTTTTTT. Translation: CASVGGSGNTGELFF. Full variable domain (remainder filled in from reference TRBV2 and TRBJ2-2): EPEVTQTPSHQVTQMGQEVILRCVPISNHLYFYWYRQILGQKVEFLVSFYNNEISEKSEIFDDQFSVERPDGSNFTLKIRSTKLEDSAMYFCASVGGSGNTGELFFGEGSRLTVL.

The chain recombines TRBV20-1 with TRBJ2-2, with D maybe TRBD2 (5 bases). The CDR3 is 11 amino acids. The V gene's germline CDR1 is DFQATT and CDR2 SNEGSKA (reference sequence). V shed 6 bases and J shed 7 bases, with 9 bases lying between them. The CDR3 DNA reads as TGCAGTGCAAGGGCGGGCGGGGAGCTGTTTTTT. Its protein is CSARAGGELFF.

This sequence joins TRBV2 and TRBJ2-5, with D possibly matching TRBD2 (7 bases). In germline, CDR1 is SNHLY, CDR2 FYNNEI. Trimming took 3 bases from V and 5 from J, leaving 13 bases between them. The CDR3 contains 14 residues. CDR3 nucleotide sequence: TGTGCCAGCAGTGAGGGGCGGGGGCAGGAGACCCAGTACTTC. This encodes CASSEGRGQETQYF. The full variable domain, its missing parts supplied by reference TRBV2 and TRBJ2-5, is EPEVTQTPSHQVTQMGQEVILRCVPISNHLYFYWYRQILGQKVEFLVSFYNNEISEKSEIFDDQFSVERPDGSNFTLKIRSTKLEDSAMYFCASSEGRGQETQYFGPGTRLLVL.

This clone appeared once. The V call is TRBV29-1, the J call TRBJ1-1; D possibly corresponds to TRBD1 (6 bases). Germline V lookup: CDR1 SQVTM, CDR2 ANQGSEA. The germline V and J ends were trimmed by 3 bases and 1 base, with 15 bases remaining between them. The CDR3 extends over 15 amino acids. The CDR3, as DNA: TGCAGCGTTGACTTTGGGACACAGGGGAACACTGAAGCTTTCTTT. Amino acid sequence: CSVDFGTQGNTEAFF. Combining the CDR3 with reference TRBV29-1 and TRBJ1-1 gives the whole variable domain SAVISQKPSRDICQRGTSLTIQCQVDSQVTMMFWYRQQPGQSLTLIATANQGSEATYESGFVIDKFPISRPNLTFSTLTVSNMSPEDSSIYLCSVDFGTQGNTEAFFGQGTRLTVV.

This clone appeared a few times. The chain combines TRBV29-1 with TRBJ1-2; 7 nucleotides line up with TRBD1. Trimming removed 7 bases from V and 1 base from J; junction bases left unmatched: 6. Germline CDR1 and CDR2: SQVTM and ANQGSEA. The CDR3 totals 13 residues. CDR3 nucleotides: TGCAGCGGCAGACAGGGCCATAACTATGGCTACACCTTC. Protein sequence: CSGRQGHNYGYTF.

The CDR3 coding sequence is TGCAGCGCCCCCTCGCAGGGTTATGGCTACACCTTC. It encodes CSAPSQGYGYTF. V gene TRBV29-1 combines with J gene TRBJ1-2; weak D call: TRBD1 (5 bases). V was pared by 7 bases and J by 5 bases, with 14 bases between. Per germline, CDR1 SQVTM and CDR2 ANQGSEA. The CDR3 consists of 12 residues.

CDR3 region: CASSPDGARDEQYF. The CDR3 DNA is TGTGCCAGCAGCCCCGACGGTGCGAGGGACGAGCAGTACTTC. The chain joins TRBV9 to TRBJ2-7; D may be TRBD2 (5 bases). CDR1 and CDR2 (germline): SGDLS, YYNGEE. The CDR3 consists of 14 residues. Trimming took off 4 bases at V and 5 bases at J, with 16 bases between the two ends.

V usage is TRBV5-6 and J usage is TRBJ2-1; D uncertain. The CDR3 length is 12 residues. The ends were cut back, 8 bases at V and 5 bases at J, with 11 bases in the middle. Germline values: CDR1 SGHDT, CDR2 YYEEEE. CDR3 amino acids: CASRVYDNEQFF. The CDR3 DNA reads as TGTGCCAGTCGGGTATACGACAATGAGCAGTTCTTC.

The chain joins TRBV4-1 to TRBJ2-7, with D hard to call. Per the germline V gene, CDR1 is MGHRA and CDR2 is YSYEKL. Trimming cost V 4 bases and J 0 bases, with 13 bases left between them. The CDR3 loop spans 15 amino acids. CDR3 amino acids: CASSPGQASSYEQYF. For the CDR3, the DNA is TGCGCCAGCAGCCCCGGGCAGGCAAGCTCCTACGAGCAGTACTTC.

A few counts support this clone. Other DNA sequences in the same sample also yield this CDR3. CDR3 sequence (DNA): TGTGCCAGCAGCTCCGGGCAGGGCGGTACTGAAGCTTTCTTT. Translation: CASSSGQGGTEAFF. This sequence joins TRBV13 and TRBJ1-1; tentatively, D is TRBD1 (5 bases). Trimming took 4 bases from V and 5 from J, leaving 14 bases between them. CDR1 is PRHDT, CDR2 FYEKMQ, per germline (reference sequence). This CDR3 is 14 amino acids long.

This clone has a handful of counts. V gene TRBV27 combines with J gene TRBJ2-3; a weak D match, TRBD1 (5 bases). This CDR3 has 13 residues. The ends were cut back, 6 bases at V and 7 bases at J, with 14 bases in the middle. Germline-derived CDR1 and CDR2 are MNHEY and SMNVEV (reference sequence). The CDR3 region has the DNA TGTGCCAGCAGGGACCTCGACAGATATACGCAGTATTTT. Protein sequence: CASRDLDRYTQYF.

V and J are TRBV6-5 and TRBJ2-3; D possibly matches TRBD1 or TRBD2 (5 bases each). Per germline, CDR1 MNHEY and CDR2 SVGAGI. The germline V and J ends were trimmed by 10 bases and 4 bases, with 18 bases remaining between them. The CDR3 totals 14 residues. The CDR3 region is CATRGLGASDTQYF. The CDR3 nucleotides read TGTGCCACACGGGGTCTCGGGGCGTCAGATACGCAGTATTTT.